The 30 T cell receptor beta chains in this list originate from one sample, sequenced in a study of cytomegalovirus exposure and HLA in healthy donors. Repertoires were generated with immunoSEQ multiplex PCR, while TCRdb's copy carries only in-frame clones and drops some. The profile covers roughly 50,000 clones, with more than 75% appearing a single time and roughly 1% taken by the ten largest. Material for sequencing was PBMCs. The receptors were gathered from a man younger than 35 in good health and CMV-seronegative.

This chain uses TRBV6-5 with TRBJ2-5; 9 nucleotides align to TRBD2. Germline assignment: CDR1 MNHEY and CDR2 SVGAGI. The CDR3 extends over 15 amino acids. J lost 5 bases, V lost 1 base, and 5 bases had no gene match. The CDR3 loop reads CASSYWGLADETQYF. In DNA form, the CDR3 reads TGTGCCAGCAGTTACTGGGGACTAGCAGACGAGACCCAGTACTTC.

The V call is TRBV9, the J call TRBJ2-4, with 8 positions matching TRBD2. V gave up 0 bases and J gave up 6 bases; unmatched junction bases: 5. The CDR3 contains 15 residues. CDR1 and CDR2 (germline): SGDLS, YYNGEE. For the CDR3, the DNA is TGTGCCAGCAGCGTAGCGGGAGGGCCGGGAAACATTCAGTACTTC. Residues: CASSVAGGPGNIQYF.

This clone occurred a few times. V usage is TRBV6-6 and J usage is TRBJ1-2, with TRBD1 matching over 9 bases. Germline V gene sequence: CDR1 MNHNY, CDR2 SVGAGI (reference sequence). This CDR3 has 14 residues. J was trimmed by 5 bases and V by 4 bases; bases with no gene match: 5. The CDR3 coding sequence is TGTGCCAGCAGTTCACGGACAGGGGCGTATGGCTACACCTTC. It is translated as CASSSRTGAYGYTF.

This clone occurred a few times. The chain couples TRBV4-1 to TRBJ2-7; D possibly corresponds to TRBD2 (6 bases). Trimming took off 0 bases at V and 2 bases at J, with 11 bases between the two ends. CDR3 length: 15 amino acids. Germline V CDR1 and CDR2: MGHRA, YSYEKL. The chain's CDR3 is CASSQEERAAYEQYF. CDR3 bases: TGCGCCAGCAGCCAAGAGGAGCGGGCAGCCTACGAGCAGTACTTC.

The chain couples TRBV28 to TRBJ1-4, with 8 bases identical to TRBD1. The CDR3 totals 15 residues. The germline V gene has CDR1 MDHEN and CDR2 SYDVKM. V shed 6 bases, J shed 4 bases, and the junction held 7 bases outside the gene matches. Here the CDR3 reads CASRGRTGINEKLFF. Here the CDR3 DNA reads TGTGCCAGCAGGGGACGGACAGGGATTAATGAAAAACTGTTTTTT. The whole variable domain, filled in from reference TRBV28 and TRBJ1-4, reads DVKVTQSSRYLVKRTGEKVFLECVQDMDHENMFWYRQDPGLGLRLIYFSYDVKMKEKGDIPEGYSVSREKKERFSLILESASTNQTSMYLCASRGRTGINEKLFFGSGTQLSVL.

The V gene is TRBV4-1, the J gene TRBJ2-5; possible D gene TRBD2, 6 bases. V lost 0 bases and J 9 bases, leaving 11 bases between the germline ends. Germline V gene sequence: CDR1 MGHRA, CDR2 YSYEKL. This CDR3 has 13 residues. The CDR3, as DNA: TGCGCCAGCAGCCAAGAGTTTCGGAGGGCCCAGTACTTC. It codes for CASSQEFRRAQYF.

The V and J genes are TRBV27 and TRBJ1-2, with 9 nucleotides matching TRBD1. The germline V gene encodes CDR1 MNHEY and CDR2 SMNVEV (reference sequence). The CDR3 is 15 residues long. V lost 6 bases, J lost 5 bases, and 10 bases stayed unmatched. The CDR3 is CASSRTGEKRYGYTF. In nucleotides, the CDR3 is TGTGCCAGCAGCAGGACAGGGGAGAAACGATATGGCTACACCTTC.

V gene TRBV5-4 combines with J gene TRBJ2-3; 14 bases line up with TRBD2. V was pared by 3 bases and J by 0 bases, with 6 bases of the junction left unmatched. CDR1 and CDR2 (germline): SGHNT, YYREEE (reference sequence). This CDR3 comprises 18 residues. The DNA for the CDR3 is TGTGCCAGCAGCTCAGGACTAGCGGGGGGCCTGAGCACAGATACGCAGTATTTT. Translating it yields CASSSGLAGGLSTDTQYF.

The rearrangement links TRBV11-1 to TRBJ2-7; 10 positions match TRBD2. CDR1 is SGHAT, CDR2 FQDESV, per germline (reference sequence). The CDR3 extends over 16 amino acids. J lost 4 bases, V lost 8 bases, and 14 bases had no gene match. CDR3 region: CASFGVGSSGSYEQYF. Here the CDR3 DNA reads TGTGCCAGCTTCGGGGTCGGGTCTAGCGGGAGTTACGAGCAGTACTTC.

CDR3 in DNA: TGTGCCAGCAGACCAGGAGGGACTAGCCTCTCCAATGAGCAGTTCTTC. Its translation is CASRPGGTSLSNEQFF. The chain employs TRBV11-2 and TRBJ2-1; TRBD2 matches at 9 bases. Trimming at V came to 6 bases and at J to 6 bases, leaving 12 bases not matched to a gene. Germline loops: CDR1 SGHAT, CDR2 FQNNGV. CDR3 length: 16 amino acids.

This clone was detected once. The V gene is TRBV28, the J gene TRBJ2-3; 9 nucleotides align to TRBD1. Trimming removed 3 bases from V and 4 bases from J; junction bases left unmatched: 5. Germline V gene lookup returns CDR1 MDHEN and CDR2 SYDVKM. CDR3 length: 15 amino acids. Here the CDR3 DNA reads TGTGCCAGCAGTTTGCCCGGGACAGGGTCAGATACGCAGTATTTT. Its translation: CASSLPGTGSDTQYF.

This rearrangement joins TRBV10-3 to TRBJ2-3; TRBD2 aligns across 7 bases. The CDR3 runs 13 residues. The junction had 3 bases not matched to a gene; V was cut back by 7 bases and J by 2 bases. CDR1 and CDR2 from the germline V gene are ENHRY and SYGVKD. In DNA, the CDR3 is TGTGCCATCAAGGGGAGGGCCACAGATACGCAGTATTTT. Amino acids: CAIKGRATDTQYF.

J is TRBJ1-2 and V is TRBV5-1, with D perhaps TRBD1 (5 bases). The ends were cut back, 5 bases at V and 5 bases at J, with 16 bases in the middle. The CDR3 totals 14 residues. Germline lookup yields CDR1 SGHRS and CDR2 YFSETQ. CDR3 nucleotides: TGCGCCAGCAGTTACGAGCGGGGGAAGTATGGCTACACCTTC. Its protein is CASSYERGKYGYTF.

The genes are TRBV6-5 and TRBJ2-4; maybe TRBD2 (5 bases). Germline loops: CDR1 MNHEY, CDR2 SVGAGI. This CDR3 spans 13 amino acids. Trimming pared 7 bases from V and 6 bases from J, leaving 13 bases between. The CDR3 DNA is TGTGCCAGCACCCCGAGGGTTAGAAACATTCAGTACTTC. This translates into CASTPRVRNIQYF.

The table lists this clone with a count of one. The V call is TRBV6-5, the J call TRBJ2-2; D possibly corresponds to TRBD2 (5 bases). CDR1 is MNHEY, CDR2 SVGAGI, per germline. V was cut by 5 bases and J by 0 bases, with 10 bases left in between. This CDR3 comprises 15 residues. CDR3 residues: CASSPGVSNTGELFF. As DNA, the CDR3 is TGTGCCAGCAGTCCCGGGGTCTCGAACACCGGGGAGCTGTTTTTT.

This clone was seen just once. This chain links TRBV13 with TRBJ2-7, with a tentative D call TRBD2 (5 bases). The V gene's germline CDR1 is PRHDT and CDR2 FYEKMQ (reference sequence). V lost 3 bases and J 0 bases, leaving 12 bases between the germline ends. The CDR3 is made up of 15 amino acids. The CDR3, as DNA: TGTGCCAGCAGCTTGAGGGAACTTTCCTCCTACGAGCAGTACTTC. Residues: CASSLRELSSYEQYF.

The V gene is TRBV6-1, the J gene TRBJ2-3; 9 bases map to TRBD2. Germline loops: CDR1 MNHNS, CDR2 SASEGT. The CDR3 consists of 13 residues. V shed 6 bases and J 7 bases; nucleotides not matched to a gene: 5. The CDR3 DNA reads TGTGCCAGCAGGGGACTAGCTGGCAATACGCAGTATTTT. Residues: CASRGLAGNTQYF.

The chain has TRBV4-1 and TRBJ2-7; possibly TRBD1 for D (6 bases). The V and J ends lost 4 bases and 4 bases respectively, with 11 bases between them. This CDR3 contains 13 residues. Germline V gives CDR1 MGHRA, CDR2 YSYEKL. This CDR3 is CASSPGQRYEQYF. CDR3 bases: TGCGCCAGCAGCCCGGGACAAAGATACGAGCAGTACTTC.

The chain links TRBV15 to TRBJ1-1; TRBD1 is a possible D gene (5 bases). The CDR3 length is 15 residues. V was shortened by 1 base and J by 6 bases, with 15 bases between the two germline ends. Germline V gene lookup returns CDR1 LNHNV and CDR2 YYDKDF (reference sequence). In DNA, the CDR3 is TGTGCCACCAGCAGAGCGGGGGGGAAGGGCTCTGAAGCTTTCTTT. This codes for CATSRAGGKGSEAFF.

This clone was counted once. J is TRBJ2-7 and V is TRBV13, with 10 bases aligning to TRBD1. The V segment lost 4 bases and the J segment 7 bases; nucleotides outside the gene matches: 4. Looked up from germline, CDR1 is PRHDT and CDR2 is FYEKMQ (reference sequence). This CDR3 comprises 13 residues. In DNA, the CDR3 is TGTGCCAGCAGCTCGACAGGGGGCTGGGAGCAGTACTTC. Protein: CASSSTGGWEQYF.

The rearrangement links TRBV7-2 to TRBJ2-7, with D possibly being TRBD1 (6 bases). The V gene's germline CDR1 is SGHTA and CDR2 FQGNSA. Trimming took 1 base from V and 2 from J, leaving 9 bases between them. The CDR3 sequence is 14 residues long. CDR3 nucleotides: TGTGCCAGCAGCTTAGGGGGACAAACCTACGAGCAGTACTTC. This encodes CASSLGGQTYEQYF.

A note on this clone: The same CDR3 arises from other DNA sequences in this sample as well. The genes are TRBV5-4 and TRBJ2-7, with 9 bases matching TRBD2. CDR1 is SGHNT and CDR2 is YYREEE in the germline V gene (reference sequence). CDR3 size: 14 residues. J lost 0 bases, V lost 3 bases, and 1 base had no gene match. The CDR3, as DNA: TGTGCCAGCAGCTCGACTAGCGGCTCCTACGAGCAGTACTTC. Its translation is CASSSTSGSYEQYF.

This clone was seen only once. The chain has TRBV28 and TRBJ1-2; TRBD1 matches at 10 bases. V shed 4 bases and J 3 bases; nucleotides not matched to a gene: 8. The CDR3 consists of 16 residues. Germline loops: CDR1 MDHEN, CDR2 SYDVKM. The CDR3 DNA follows: TGTGCCAGCAGTTCGGGACAGGGGCCGGGGGACTATGGCTACACCTTC. This encodes CASSSGQGPGDYGYTF.

This clone was observed a single time. The chain couples TRBV2 to TRBJ1-1; 7 positions match TRBD1. Looked up from germline, CDR1 is SNHLY and CDR2 is FYNNEI. The CDR3 has 13 residues. V shed 11 bases and J 2 bases; nucleotides not matched to a gene: 8. The CDR3 nucleotides are TGTGCCTCTCAGGGACAGAAAAACACTGAAGCTTTCTTT. It codes for CASQGQKNTEAFF.

CDR3 amino acids: CASMRGVVGGYTF. The DNA for the CDR3 is TGTGCCAGCATGCGCGGGGTGGTTGGTGGCTACACCTTC. V is TRBV28 and J is TRBJ1-2; D not certain. Trimming removed 7 bases from V and 7 bases from J, with 16 bases in between. CDR3 length: 13 residues. CDR1 MDHEN and CDR2 SYDVKM come from the germline V gene.

This clone was found once. The rearrangement uses TRBV5-4 and TRBJ2-3; 9 bases are a match to TRBD1. The length of the CDR3 is 17 residues. The trim removed 2 bases at V and 5 bases at J, leaving 12 bases unmatched. Germline CDR1 and CDR2: SGHNT and YYREEE (reference sequence). CDR3 sequence (DNA): TGTGCCAGCAGCTTTAAACAGGGGGCTGGACTCCAAGATACGCAGTATTTT. Encoded protein: CASSFKQGAGLQDTQYF.

This chain connects TRBV4-1 to TRBJ1-4; a possible D gene is TRBD1 (5 bases). In germline, CDR1 is MGHRA, CDR2 YSYEKL. The CDR3 contains 15 residues. V was shortened by 4 bases and J by 10 bases, with 19 bases between the two germline ends. This CDR3 is CASSLFGSGRRKLFF. Written as DNA, the CDR3 is TGCGCCAGCAGCCTCTTCGGGTCAGGGCGGCGAAAACTGTTTTTT.

The J gene is TRBJ2-1, the V gene TRBV5-1, with D hard to call. Between the trimmed V and J ends, which lost 3 bases and 9 bases, there was a span of 19 bases. The CDR3 extends over 15 amino acids. Germline V gene data show CDR1 as SGHRS and CDR2 as YFSETQ. CDR3 sequence reads: CASSSAETPPIEQFF. For the CDR3, the DNA is TGCGCCAGCAGCTCCGCTGAGACTCCTCCCATTGAGCAGTTCTTC. The whole variable domain, filled in from reference TRBV5-1 and TRBJ2-1, reads KAGVTQTPRYLIKTRGQQVTLSCSPISGHRSVSWYQQTPGQGLQFLFEYFSETQRNKGNFPGRFSGRQFSNSRSEMNVSTLELGDSALYLCASSSAETPPIEQFFGPGTRLTVL.

The J gene is TRBJ2-3, the V gene TRBV5-6; D uncertain. Trimming cost V 1 base and J 6 bases, with 9 bases left between them. CDR1 and CDR2 from the germline V gene are SGHDT and YYEEEE. CDR3 length equals 13 residues. The CDR3 spells CASSLSGVDTQYF. The CDR3 nucleotides read TGTGCCAGCAGCTTGTCGGGTGTTGATACGCAGTATTTT.

V gene TRBV27 combines with J gene TRBJ2-7, with TRBD1 identical over 7 bases. J gave up 2 bases and V 5 bases, and 6 bases lay outside the gene matches. The CDR3 is 14 residues long. Germline V gene sequence: CDR1 MNHEY, CDR2 SMNVEV (reference sequence). The CDR3 DNA follows: TGTGCCAGCAGTCACAGGGGTCGCACCTACGAGCAGTACTTC. Residues: CASSHRGRTYEQYF.